The clone carrying this TCR beta chain was counted a few times. Antigen unknown. These data are taken from a study of CD8 T cells in ankylosing spondylitis. General study findings and limits: With a CD8+ phenotype, disease-linked clones were relatively rare in peripheral blood. Previously reported in reactive arthritis synovial fluid and blood were some of the motif variants. Reportedly, matched ankylosing spondylitis synovial fluid was significantly enriched for disease-linked clones.

TCRdb re-called the 5' RACE reads through MiXCR, storing one row per CDR3 protein. The sample holds 80,000 to 100,000 distinct CDR3 sequences, roughly 8% seen once. The CDR3 has 16 amino acids. The germline V gene encodes CDR1 MGHDK and CDR2 SYGVNS. Between the trimmed V and J ends, which lost 4 bases and 5 bases, there was a span of 17 bases. Sequencing used blood, either unsorted or a sorted T cell fraction (not recorded which). The V and J genes are TRBV25-1 and TRBJ2-2, with D possibly TRBD1 on 6 matching bases. This TCR was recovered from a male donor with ankylosing spondylitis or in good health (not recorded which). The CDR3 DNA reads TGTGCCAGCAGTGCCCGGGCCTTCAGGGGAACCGGGGAGCTGTTTTTT. It translates to CASSARAFRGTGELFF.